The text below deals with one T cell receptor (beta chain). Its antigen is unknown. Measured with immunoSEQ multiplex PCR; TCRdb has only the in-frame clones, and not every one. The sample shows around 160,000 clones, roughly 91% of them seen only once. The sample is drawn from a study of T cell responses to AZD1222 COVID-19 vaccine. Trimming cost V 6 bases and J 8 bases; bases outside gene matches: 1. The germline gives CDR1 SNHLY, CDR2 FYNNEI. The CDR3 length is 12 residues. Study-level points and caveats: Most donors were white British, females outnumbered males, and clonal diversity was possibly underestimated. Just a handful of AZD1222 recipients tested seropositive at baseline.

Sequencing was performed on peripheral blood, taken on day 0 of AZD1222 vaccination. This chain joins TRBV2 and TRBJ1-6; 7 bases match TRBD1. This receptor was obtained from an adult in good health. In DNA, the CDR3 is TGTGCCAGCAGGGGACAGTATTCACCCCTCCACTTT. Translated: CASRGQYSPLHF.